This is a list of T cell receptor beta chains from one sample in a study of cytomegalovirus exposure and HLA in healthy donors. The assay was immunoSEQ multiplex PCR, and TCRdb's table has in-frame clones only and misses some. In the table there are under 85,000 clones, approximately 80% of which are singletons. Sequenced input: PBMCs. All receptors derive from a man aged 18-30 years in good health and CMV-seronegative. The CDR3 runs from the conserved cysteine through the conserved F or W. D genes are given only for firm matches. Part of the rows lack a size; the others show once, few, many or a class for expanded clones.

d_gene: NA; j_gene: TRBJ1-3; abundance: few; v_gene: TRBV9; CDR3aa: CASSVETGGNTIYF; CDR3nt: TGTGCCAGCAGCGTAGAGACAGGAGGAAACACCATATATTTT
d_gene: NA; j_gene: TRBJ2-5; abundance: few; v_gene: TRBV4-2; CDR3aa: CASSQDLRGETQYF; CDR3nt: TGTGCCAGCAGCCAAGATCTAAGGGGAGAGACCCAGTACTTC
d_gene: NA; j_gene: TRBJ1-6; abundance: NA; v_gene: TRBV5-1; CDR3aa: CASSLTGRSYNSPLHF; CDR3nt: TGCGCCAGCAGCTTGACAGGCCGCTCCTATAATTCACCCCTCCACTTT
d_gene: TRBD1; j_gene: TRBJ1-6; abundance: few; v_gene: TRBV10-3; CDR3aa: CAISESTGGGSPLHF; CDR3nt: TGTGCCATCAGTGAGTCTACAGGGGGCGGATCACCCCTCCACTTT
d_gene: NA; j_gene: TRBJ1-5; abundance: once; v_gene: TRBV27; CDR3aa: CASRPSRGNQPQHF; CDR3nt: TGTGCCAGCAGACCGTCCCGGGGCAATCAGCCCCAGCATTTT
d_gene: NA; j_gene: TRBJ2-1; abundance: NA; v_gene: TRBV5-1; CDR3aa: CASTQQGINEQFF; CDR3nt: TGCGCCAGCACACAGCAGGGGATCAATGAGCAGTTCTTC
d_gene: TRBD1; j_gene: TRBJ1-2; abundance: NA; v_gene: TRBV19; CDR3aa: CASSGGSLYGYTF; CDR3nt: TGTGCCAGCTCAGGGGGTTCCCTTTATGGCTACACCTTC
d_gene: NA; j_gene: TRBJ2-3; abundance: NA; v_gene: TRBV30; CDR3aa: CAWSGGLSTDTQYF; CDR3nt: TGTGCCTGGAGTGGGGGACTTAGCACAGATACGCAGTATTTT
d_gene: NA; j_gene: TRBJ2-3; abundance: NA; v_gene: TRBV9; CDR3aa: CASSVIGQSTDTQYF; CDR3nt: TGTGCCAGCAGCGTAATCGGACAGTCAACAGATACGCAGTATTTT
d_gene: TRBD1; j_gene: TRBJ1-5; abundance: NA; v_gene: TRBV9; CDR3aa: CASSAGTGDGNQPQHF; CDR3nt: TGTGCCAGCAGCGCCGGGACAGGGGATGGCAATCAGCCCCAGCATTTT
d_gene: NA; j_gene: TRBJ1-2; abundance: NA; v_gene: TRBV19; CDR3aa: CASSLTGPYGYTF; CDR3nt: TGTGCCAGTAGTTTGACAGGTCCCTATGGCTACACCTTC
d_gene: NA; j_gene: TRBJ1-2; abundance: few; v_gene: TRBV19; CDR3aa: CASSTQGGYTF; CDR3nt: TGTGCCAGTAGTACACAGGGAGGCTACACCTTC
d_gene: TRBD1; j_gene: TRBJ1-1; abundance: once; v_gene: TRBV10-3; CDR3aa: CAISDGTGNKAFF; CDR3nt: TGTGCCATCAGTGATGGGACAGGGAACAAAGCTTTCTTT
d_gene: NA; j_gene: TRBJ1-3; abundance: NA; v_gene: TRBV5-1; CDR3aa: CASSDNEGVGNTIYF; CDR3nt: TGCGCCAGCAGCGACAACGAGGGGGTTGGAAACACCATATATTTT
d_gene: NA; j_gene: TRBJ2-1; abundance: NA; v_gene: TRBV7-2; CDR3aa: CASSFVIEEQFF; CDR3nt: TGTGCCAGCAGCTTTGTGATCGAGGAGCAGTTCTTC
d_gene: TRBD1; j_gene: TRBJ2-2; abundance: NA; v_gene: TRBV5-8; CDR3aa: CASSPSVGTVTGELFF; CDR3nt: TGTGCCAGCAGCCCAAGTGTAGGGACAGTCACCGGGGAGCTGTTTTTT
d_gene: TRBD1; j_gene: TRBJ2-1; abundance: NA; v_gene: TRBV19; CDR3aa: CAERGLYWDEQFF; CDR3nt: TGTGCCGAAAGGGGGCTTTATTGGGATGAGCAGTTCTTC
d_gene: NA; j_gene: TRBJ2-3; abundance: NA; v_gene: TRBV7-9; CDR3aa: CASSLAGGTDTQYF; CDR3nt: TGTGCCAGCAGCTTGGCCGGGGGCACAGATACGCAGTATTTT
d_gene: NA; j_gene: TRBJ2-7; abundance: once; v_gene: TRBV27; CDR3aa: CASSFVGAYEQYF; CDR3nt: TGTGCCAGCAGTTTTGTAGGGGCCTACGAGCAGTACTTC
d_gene: TRBD2; j_gene: TRBJ2-7; abundance: few; v_gene: TRBV5-4; CDR3aa: CASRISGGAELNEQYF; CDR3nt: TGTGCCAGCAGAATAAGCGGGGGGGCCGAGCTAAACGAGCAGTACTTC
d_gene: NA; j_gene: TRBJ1-1; abundance: NA; v_gene: TRBV5-4; CDR3aa: CASSFTSGNTEAFF; CDR3nt: TGTGCCAGCAGCTTTACCAGTGGGAACACTGAAGCTTTCTTT
d_gene: NA; j_gene: TRBJ1-3; abundance: NA; v_gene: TRBV4-2; CDR3aa: CASSPGLGGAGGNTIYF; CDR3nt: TGTGCCAGCAGCCCCGGCCTAGGGGGGGCTGGGGGAAACACCATATATTTT
d_gene: NA; j_gene: TRBJ2-4; abundance: NA; v_gene: TRBV30; CDR3aa: CAWSRSREAKNIQYF; CDR3nt: TGTGCCTGGAGTCGGTCTCGTGAAGCCAAAAACATTCAGTACTTC
d_gene: NA; j_gene: TRBJ2-2; abundance: once; v_gene: TRBV7-9; CDR3aa: CASSLLVPGELFF; CDR3nt: TGTGCCAGCAGCCTACTGGTCCCCGGGGAGCTGTTTTTT
d_gene: NA; j_gene: TRBJ2-5; abundance: NA; v_gene: TRBV30; CDR3aa: CAWSRMGIGGEQYF; CDR3nt: TGTGCCTGGAGTCGCATGGGGATCGGAGGGGAGCAGTACTTC
d_gene: TRBD2; j_gene: TRBJ2-6; abundance: NA; v_gene: TRBV2; CDR3aa: CASSAGGRGANVLTF; CDR3nt: TGTGCCAGCAGTGCGGGGGGGCGAGGGGCCAACGTCCTGACTTTC
d_gene: NA; j_gene: TRBJ1-2; abundance: NA; v_gene: TRBV30; CDR3aa: CAWTPPRNSYGYTF; CDR3nt: TGTGCCTGGACCCCCCCCCGTAACAGCTATGGCTACACCTTC
d_gene: NA; j_gene: TRBJ1-2; abundance: once; v_gene: TRBV14; CDR3aa: CASSESGLGGYGYTF; CDR3nt: TGTGCCAGCTCGGAATCCGGGCTAGGGGGATATGGCTACACCTTC
d_gene: NA; j_gene: TRBJ1-1; abundance: NA; v_gene: TRBV30; CDR3aa: CAWSVSAEMNTEAFF; CDR3nt: TGTGCCTGGAGTGTATCTGCGGAAATGAACACTGAAGCTTTCTTT
d_gene: TRBD1; j_gene: TRBJ2-2; abundance: NA; v_gene: TRBV6-1; CDR3aa: CASSLGTGGTGELFF; CDR3nt: TGTGCCAGCAGCCTCGGGACAGGGGGGACCGGGGAGCTGTTTTTT
d_gene: NA; j_gene: TRBJ1-5; abundance: NA; v_gene: TRBV6-1; CDR3aa: CASIYNSISNQPQHF; CDR3nt: TGTGCCAGCATCTATAACTCGATTAGCAATCAGCCCCAGCATTTT
d_gene: NA; j_gene: TRBJ1-2; abundance: NA; v_gene: TRBV27; CDR3aa: CASSLSVRAVNYGYTF; CDR3nt: TGTGCCAGCAGTTTATCAGTCAGGGCGGTTAACTATGGCTACACCTTC
d_gene: NA; j_gene: TRBJ1-5; abundance: few; v_gene: TRBV6-1; CDR3aa: CASSPKTDTVQPQHF; CDR3nt: TGTGCCAGCAGTCCCAAAACGGACACGGTCCAGCCCCAGCATTTT